The text below deals with one TCR beta chain. The sample belongs to a study of blood T cell repertoires in COVID-19. The CDR3 is 12 amino acids. V lost 6 bases to trimming and J lost 4 bases, with 10 bases between them. Germline loops: CDR1 KGHSH, CDR2 LQKENI. TCRdb's table, derived via immunoSEQ multiplex PCR, lists solely in-frame clones and lacks some. The sample has almost 30,000 clones, 70% to 90% seen once. This TCR derives from a human donor in a cohort sampled during active COVID-19. The chain couples TRBV18 to TRBJ2-7; D unclear. The sample comprised peripheral blood. The CDR3 region is CASSLQEYEQYF. The CDR3, as DNA: TGTGCCAGCTCCCTGCAGGAATACGAGCAGTACTTC.